The clone carrying this TCR beta chain was observed many times. The antigen is not known. These data belong to a study of identical twins. General study findings and limits: The models systematically underestimated how much out-of-frame TCR alpha was shared in monozygotic twins. Zero-insertion analyses were open to partial confounding by invariant MAIT and iNKT cells. Less excess twin sharing appeared in beta out-of-frame sequences.

A template switching step contributed a universal primer site, while unique molecular identifiers were present in the cDNA. Each CDR3 protein is one row after TCRdb ran MiXCR on the 5' RACE reads. The sample carries about 340,000 distinct CDR3 sequences, approximately 13% recorded once. These same data were also listed under a study on yellow fever vaccine responses in identical twins.

The source of this sequence is a woman under 30 in good health. The sequenced material came from CD8+ T cells sorted from blood.

The CDR3 is CASARNTEAFF. For the CDR3, the DNA is TGTGCCAGCGCGAGGAACACTGAAGCTTTCTTT. The V gene is TRBV27, the J gene TRBJ1-1, with D unclear. V was cut by 8 bases and J by 1 base, with 5 bases left in between. Per germline, CDR1 MNHEY and CDR2 SMNVEV (reference sequence). CDR3 length equals 11 residues.